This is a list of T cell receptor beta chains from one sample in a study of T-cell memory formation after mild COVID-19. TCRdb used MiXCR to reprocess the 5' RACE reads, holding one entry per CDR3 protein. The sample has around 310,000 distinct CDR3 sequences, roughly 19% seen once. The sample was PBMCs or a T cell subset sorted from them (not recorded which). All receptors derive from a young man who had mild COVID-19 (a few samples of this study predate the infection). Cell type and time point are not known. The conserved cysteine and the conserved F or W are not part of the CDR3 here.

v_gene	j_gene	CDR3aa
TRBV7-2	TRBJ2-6	ASSIGGSGANVLT
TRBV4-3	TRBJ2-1	ASSPQLPGDEQF
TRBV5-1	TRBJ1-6	ASSWDLGSPLH
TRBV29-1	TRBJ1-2	SAVGDRNTNYGYT
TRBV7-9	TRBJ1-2	ASSSNRDVADYGYT
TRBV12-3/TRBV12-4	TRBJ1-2	ASRVLGLAYGYT
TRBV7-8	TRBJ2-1	ASSTTGTSGGAPF
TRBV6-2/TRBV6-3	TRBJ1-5	ASGYRGNQPQH
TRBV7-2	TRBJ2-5	ASSLVQETQY
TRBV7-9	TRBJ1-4	ASSLGRVDNEKLF
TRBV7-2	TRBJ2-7	ASSSPTSGGSYEQY
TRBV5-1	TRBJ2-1	ASSPGRGADNEQF
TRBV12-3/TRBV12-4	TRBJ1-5	ASSLSGQGRQPQH
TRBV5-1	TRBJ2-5	ASSLGAGRETQY
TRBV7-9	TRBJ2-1	ASSLESRNEQF